This T cell receptor (beta chain) appears in the sequencing data of a study of CD8 T cells in Susac syndrome. Whole-study results and caveats: No clonal expansion appeared among CD4+ T cells in Susac patients.

Random hexamers served to reverse transcribe about 0.5 to 1 ug RNA. TCR beta CDR3 was amplified by immunoSEQ covering 54 Vbeta and 13 Jbeta. Each CDR3 protein is one row after TCRdb ran MiXCR on the immunoSEQ multiplex PCR reads. The sample shows 150,000 or so distinct CDR3 sequences, just under 95% of them seen only once. CDR1 is SNHLY and CDR2 is FYNNEI in the germline V gene. Trimming cost V 6 bases and J 4 bases; bases outside gene matches: 7. CDR3 size: 15 residues. A word on this clonotype: The target antigen is unknown.

The sequence came from a human donor with Susac syndrome. V usage is TRBV2 and J usage is TRBJ2-2; 8 bases agree with TRBD1. Sequencing was performed on CD4+ T cells from PBMCs. The CDR3 DNA reads TGTGCCAGCAGCGCAGGACAGGGAGGCACCGGGGAGCTGTTTTTT. This sequence encodes CASSAGQGGTGELFF.